A selection of T cell receptor beta chains follows, all from one sample in a study of CD8 T cells in Susac syndrome. TCRdb reprocessed the immunoSEQ multiplex PCR reads with MiXCR, giving one entry per CDR3 protein. The table records roughly 80,000 distinct CDR3 sequences, about 91% of them present only once. Sample: CD8+ T cells from PBMCs. These receptors came from a human donor with multiple sclerosis. The CDR3 runs from the conserved cysteine through the conserved F or W. Fields, in order: CDR3 protein, CDR3 DNA, D gene, J gene, clone size, V gene. The D gene is left open where the match is weak. Only some rows state a clone size, as once, few, many or a class for expanded clones.

CDR3 protein: CASSFRGNNEQFF; CDR3 DNA: TGTGCCAGCAGCTTCAGAGGGAACAATGAGCAGTTCTTC; D gene: NA; J gene: TRBJ2-1; clone size: NA; V gene: TRBV13
CDR3 protein: CSARGHLSYEQYF; CDR3 DNA: TGCAGTGCCCGGGGACACCTCTCCTACGAGCAGTACTTC; D gene: NA; J gene: TRBJ2-7; clone size: NA; V gene: TRBV20-1
CDR3 protein: CASSLSLGAALEQYF; CDR3 DNA: TGTGCCAGCAGTTTATCGCTGGGAGCAGCGTTGGAGCAGTACTTC; D gene: NA; J gene: TRBJ2-7; clone size: NA; V gene: TRBV27
CDR3 protein: CASSHWTGSSQPQHF; CDR3 DNA: TGCGCCAGCAGCCACTGGACAGGGAGTAGTCAGCCCCAGCATTTT; D gene: TRBD1; J gene: TRBJ1-5; clone size: NA; V gene: TRBV4-3
CDR3 protein: CASSFVSGVGYQETQYF; CDR3 DNA: TGTGCCAGCAGCTTCGTCTCCGGGGTAGGGTACCAAGAGACCCAGTACTTC; D gene: NA; J gene: TRBJ2-5; clone size: NA; V gene: TRBV7-6
CDR3 protein: CASSNPGLGLGNEQFF; CDR3 DNA: TGTGCCAGCAGCAACCCGGGACTAGGACTGGGGAATGAGCAGTTCTTC; D gene: TRBD2; J gene: TRBJ2-1; clone size: NA; V gene: TRBV5-4
CDR3 protein: CASSFLGQVMNTGELFF; CDR3 DNA: TGCGCCAGCAGCTTCTTAGGACAGGTGATGAACACCGGGGAGCTGTTTTTT; D gene: TRBD1; J gene: TRBJ2-2; clone size: NA; V gene: TRBV5-1
CDR3 protein: CASSTTLAKNIQYF; CDR3 DNA: TGTGCCAGCAGCACCACCCTAGCCAAAAACATTCAGTACTTC; D gene: NA; J gene: TRBJ2-4; clone size: NA; V gene: TRBV7-9
CDR3 protein: CASSYHFTQMDSLNTEAFF; CDR3 DNA: TGTGCCAGCAGTTACCATTTTACTCAGATGGACAGTTTGAACACTGAAGCTTTCTTT; D gene: NA; J gene: TRBJ1-1; clone size: NA; V gene: TRBV6-2/TRBV6-3
CDR3 protein: CASSLFGMGSYEQYF; CDR3 DNA: TGTGCCAGCAGTTTATTCGGGATGGGCTCCTACGAGCAGTACTTC; D gene: NA; J gene: TRBJ2-7; clone size: NA; V gene: TRBV28
CDR3 protein: CSVDGFGTHKETQYF; CDR3 DNA: TGCAGCGTTGACGGGTTCGGGACTCACAAAGAGACCCAGTACTTC; D gene: NA; J gene: TRBJ2-5; clone size: once; V gene: TRBV29-1
CDR3 protein: CASSLKGSPNTEAFF; CDR3 DNA: TGTGCCAGCAGTCTCAAAGGAAGTCCGAACACTGAAGCTTTCTTT; D gene: NA; J gene: TRBJ1-1; clone size: NA; V gene: TRBV27
CDR3 protein: CSARDLTSGTSSHEQYF; CDR3 DNA: TGCAGTGCTAGAGATCTGACCTCCGGGACTAGCTCCCACGAGCAGTACTTC; D gene: TRBD2; J gene: TRBJ2-7; clone size: NA; V gene: TRBV20-1
CDR3 protein: CASSFGAGGANVLTF; CDR3 DNA: TGTGCCAGTAGTTTCGGGGCGGGTGGGGCCAACGTCCTGACTTTC; D gene: NA; J gene: TRBJ2-6; clone size: NA; V gene: TRBV19
CDR3 protein: CATSDSAQYF; CDR3 DNA: TGTGCCACCAGTGATTCAGCGCAGTACTTC; D gene: NA; J gene: TRBJ2-7; clone size: once; V gene: TRBV24-1